These 28 T cell receptor beta chains were sequenced from one sample in a study of beta chain features in type 1 diabetes. Expressed TCRB transcripts were sequenced because the isolated RNA had all been reverse transcribed beforehand. Clones were sequenced by immunoSEQ multiplex PCR, and TCRdb holds only the in-frame ones, with some missing. The sample has a few hundred thousand clones, 12% to 15% seen once; the top ten hold under 8.5%. The source material was central memory CD4+ T cells from blood. The receptors stem from a man under 40 in good health.

This chain uses TRBV6-1 with TRBJ1-5, with unresolved D. CDR1 and CDR2 from the germline V gene are MNHNS and SASEGT. There are 13 residues in the CDR3. Trimming removed 1 base at V and 4 bases at J, with 5 bases between. CDR3 DNA sequence: TGTGCCAGCAGTGAAGGACCGAATCAGCCCCAGCATTTT. This translates into CASSEGPNQPQHF.

This clone came up a few times. This rearrangement joins TRBV2 to TRBJ1-3; no clear D. V lost 8 bases and J 0 bases, leaving 11 bases between the germline ends. The CDR3 sequence is 14 residues long. Germline values: CDR1 SNHLY, CDR2 FYNNEI. The CDR3 spells CASARESSGNTIYF. CDR3 sequence (DNA): TGTGCCAGCGCTCGGGAGAGCTCTGGAAACACCATATATTTT.

This chain connects TRBV19 to TRBJ2-7; unclear D gene. The CDR3 totals 16 residues. Between the trimmed V and J ends, which lost 6 bases and 2 bases, there was a span of 20 bases. Germline CDR1 LNHDA, CDR2 SQIVND (reference sequence). CDR3 loop: CASSVYSLAGTYEQYF. DNA for the CDR3: TGTGCCAGTAGCGTGTATAGTTTGGCAGGTACCTACGAGCAGTACTTC.

A note on this clone: With a much larger clone just one base away, this may be a read error. The V and J genes are TRBV7-8 and TRBJ2-1; D gene unclear. CDR1 is SGHVS and CDR2 is FQNEAQ in the germline V gene. V lost 3 bases and J 6 bases, leaving 3 bases between the germline ends. This CDR3 comprises 11 residues. The CDR3 nucleotides are TGTGCCAGCAGCTTTGCCAATGAGCAGTTCTTC. This gives the protein CASSFANEQFF.

This clone was counted a few times. This chain uses TRBV11-3 with TRBJ2-1; D possibly matches TRBD1 or TRBD2 (6 bases each). Germline CDR1 reads SGHNT; CDR2 reads YENEEA. V gave up 5 bases and J gave up 5 bases, with 19 bases separating them. The CDR3 contains 16 residues. In nucleotides, the CDR3 is TGTGCCAGCAGCCGAGAGCCCGGGGGCCCTCACAATGAGCAGTTCTTC. Translating it yields CASSREPGGPHNEQFF.

This chain links TRBV5-6 with TRBJ2-4, with D possibly being TRBD1 (6 bases). Trimming shortened V by 0 bases and J by 9 bases, and 16 bases separated the two germline ends. The CDR3 extends over 15 amino acids. Germline assignment: CDR1 SGHDT and CDR2 YYEEEE. DNA of the CDR3: TGTGCCAGCAGCTTGGCCAACCAGGGGTGGGCCATTCAGTACTTC. Encoded protein: CASSLANQGWAIQYF.

The chain employs TRBV7-2 and TRBJ2-3; D is perhaps TRBD1 or TRBD2 (7 bases each). Germline lookup yields CDR1 SGHTA and CDR2 FQGNSA. The V end was cut by 4 bases, the J end by 3 bases, with 14 bases between. The CDR3 loop spans 15 amino acids. CDR3 in amino acids: CASSSRQGGTDTQYF. In DNA, the CDR3 is TGTGCCAGCAGCTCCCGACAGGGAGGGACAGATACGCAGTATTTT.

The rearrangement uses TRBV4-1 and TRBJ2-2; D possibly corresponds to TRBD1 (6 bases). Germline assignment: CDR1 MGHRA and CDR2 YSYEKL. V lost 4 bases to trimming and J lost 1 base, with 16 bases between them. CDR3 size: 17 residues. Here the CDR3 DNA reads TGCGCCAGCAGCCCTTCCCCCTGGGACAAGAACACCGGGGAGCTGTTTTTT. This codes for CASSPSPWDKNTGELFF.

This clone was seen a few times. V and J are TRBV2 and TRBJ1-5; 7 bases align to TRBD1. CDR1 is SNHLY, CDR2 FYNNEI, per germline. The CDR3 has 13 residues. Here the CDR3 reads CACSEGQYQPQHF. Here the CDR3 DNA reads TGTGCTTGCTCTGAGGGACAGTATCAGCCCCAGCATTTT. Combining the CDR3 with reference TRBV2 and TRBJ1-5 gives the whole variable domain EPEVTQTPSHQVTQMGQEVILRCVPISNHLYFYWYRQILGQKVEFLVSFYNNEISEKSEIFDDQFSVERPDGSNFTLKIRSTKLEDSAMYFCACSEGQYQPQHFGDGTRLSIL.

This clone was observed a few times. A read error is possible here, since a much larger clone lies one base away. The sample has other DNA sequences that encode this CDR3 too. The J gene is TRBJ2-2, the V gene TRBV4-1; D uncertain. Trimming took off 0 bases at V and 2 bases at J, with 1 base between the two ends. The CDR3 has 13 amino acids. Germline V CDR1 and CDR2: MGHRA, YSYEKL. The CDR3: CASSQDNTGELFF. The CDR3 DNA reads as TGCGCCAGCAGCCAAGATAACACCGGGGAGCTGTTTTTT.

The chain links TRBV2 to TRBJ1-5; no clear D. Germline V gene lookup returns CDR1 SNHLY and CDR2 FYNNEI. This CDR3 region has 12 residues. Trimming left V 1 base short and J 7 bases short, with 5 bases between. As DNA, the CDR3 is TGTGCCAGCAGTGAAGATGTCCAGCCCCAGCATTTT. Its translation: CASSEDVQPQHF.

The chain uses TRBV9 and TRBJ1-2; 8 bases map to TRBD1. Looked up from germline, CDR1 is SGDLS and CDR2 is YYNGEE. V lost 4 bases to trimming and J lost 3 bases; unmatched junction nucleotides: 8. CDR3 length equals 15 residues. DNA of the CDR3: TGTGCCAGCAGCCCGAGGGACAGGAGCTACTATGGCTACACCTTC. It is translated as CASSPRDRSYYGYTF.

A few counts support this clone. Mismatch with germline at one junction end may stem from a read error. The chain has TRBV10-3 and TRBJ1-3; no clear D gene. This CDR3 comprises 14 residues. Germline V gene lookup returns CDR1 ENHRY and CDR2 SYGVKD. The CDR3 spells CASSDFSSGNTIYF. CDR3 DNA sequence: TGTGCCAGCAGTGACTTCAGCTCTGGAAACACCATATATTTT.

The chain uses TRBV7-8 and TRBJ2-7, with 8 nucleotides matching TRBD1. V shed 5 bases and J 3 bases; nucleotides not matched to a gene: 12. Germline CDR1 and CDR2: SGHVS and FQNEAQ. This CDR3 is built from 16 residues. CDR3 sequence (DNA): TGTGCCAGCAGCCCTACCGTGGACAGGGCAGACTACGAGCAGTACTTC. It yields the protein CASSPTVDRADYEQYF.

In this sample, this clone turned up a few times. The rearrangement uses TRBV6-6 and TRBJ2-7; 8 bases match TRBD1. V trimming: 4 bases; J trimming: 4 bases; junction bases outside the gene matches: 9. The germline gives CDR1 MNHNY, CDR2 SVGAGI (reference sequence). This CDR3 contains 15 residues. The CDR3 DNA reads TGTGCCAGCAGTTCTACCGCAGGGGGCTCGTACGAGCAGTACTTC. Protein sequence: CASSSTAGGSYEQYF.

This clone was counted a few times. The sample has other DNA sequences that encode this CDR3 too. The chain employs TRBV7-3 and TRBJ1-1; 9 bases are a match to TRBD1. Germline V gene data show CDR1 as SGHTA and CDR2 as FQGTGA. The length of the CDR3 is 14 residues. Trimming removed 3 bases from V and 3 bases from J; junction bases left unmatched: 2. This CDR3 is CASSLRDRDTEAFF. CDR3 coding DNA: TGTGCCAGCAGCTTGAGGGACAGGGACACTGAAGCTTTCTTT.

The chain joins TRBV4-3 to TRBJ2-2, with 8 bases aligning to TRBD1. Germline loops: CDR1 LGHNA, CDR2 YSLEER. The CDR3 is made up of 16 amino acids. The V gene end was trimmed by 2 bases and the J gene end by 5 bases; junction bases not matched to a gene: 7. The CDR3 spells CASSQSDRGGTGELFF. The DNA for the CDR3 is TGCGCCAGCAGCCAATCCGACAGGGGAGGAACCGGGGAGCTGTTTTTT.

The gene calls are TRBV7-2 and TRBJ2-7; D gene uncertain. Germline CDR1 SGHTA, CDR2 FQGNSA. V lost 5 bases and J 2 bases, leaving 19 bases between the germline ends. The CDR3 extends over 16 amino acids. CDR3: CASSVGRRIPPYEQYF. The CDR3 DNA is TGTGCCAGCAGCGTTGGACGGCGAATCCCCCCCTACGAGCAGTACTTC.

The rearrangement links TRBV7-2 to TRBJ2-3; no clear D. V was shortened by 5 bases and J by 2 bases, with 8 bases between the two germline ends. The CDR3 covers 13 residues. Germline V gives CDR1 SGHTA, CDR2 FQGNSA. For the CDR3, the DNA is TGTGCCAGCAGCCCCCGAAACACAGATACGCAGTATTTT. Translation: CASSPRNTDTQYF.

This clone was detected only a few times. The chain recombines TRBV6-1 with TRBJ2-1; 9 nucleotides match TRBD1. The CDR3 has 15 residues. The V and J ends lost 6 bases and 6 bases, in that order; junction bases with no gene match: 9. Germline loops: CDR1 MNHNS, CDR2 SASEGT. CDR3 sequence reads: CASSLAGTGTNEQFF. As DNA, the CDR3 is TGTGCCAGCAGCCTCGCCGGGACAGGGACCAATGAGCAGTTCTTC.

This clone was counted only a few times. The genes are TRBV11-2 and TRBJ1-6; weak D call: TRBD1 (6 bases). The germline gives CDR1 SGHAT, CDR2 FQNNGV. V was shortened by 1 base and J by 10 bases, with 14 bases between the two germline ends. The CDR3 totals 15 residues. CDR3 protein: CASSLGRQVLSPLHF. CDR3 DNA: TGTGCCAGCAGCTTAGGCCGACAGGTCCTCTCACCCCTCCACTTT.

A few counts support this clone. The chain joins TRBV27 to TRBJ2-1, with 15 bases that match TRBD2. Germline assignment: CDR1 MNHEY and CDR2 SMNVEV (reference sequence). This CDR3 region has 13 residues. The ends lost 8 bases at V and 12 bases at J; junction bases unmatched: 5. The CDR3 DNA reads as TGTGCCAGCGGGACTAGCGGGAGGAATCCGCAGTTCTTC. It specifies CASGTSGRNPQFF.

A remark on this clone: A far larger clone is one base from this, pointing to a likely read error. The chain is built from TRBV5-1 and TRBJ2-7; D not resolved. The CDR3 has 13 residues. Trimming stripped 5 bases from V and 5 bases from J, with 14 bases between. Looked up from germline, CDR1 is SGHRS and CDR2 is YFSETQ. CDR3: CASSSDADDEQYF. DNA of the CDR3: TGCGCCAGCAGTTCGGACGCCGACGACGAGCAGTACTTC.

This clone was counted a few times. This rearrangement joins TRBV11-2 to TRBJ2-5, with D possibly being TRBD2 (6 bases). The CDR3 runs 15 residues. Trimming pared 3 bases from V and 7 bases from J, leaving 18 bases between. Germline-derived CDR1 and CDR2 are SGHAT and FQNNGV. Here the CDR3 reads CASSFSSAGGGTQYF. Written as DNA, the CDR3 is TGTGCCAGCAGCTTTTCATCAGCGGGCGGCGGGACCCAGTACTTC.

This clone has more than one count but fewer than ten. The CDR3 loop is CSVGGGDKTSTDTQYF. Written as DNA, the CDR3 is TGCAGCGTTGGCGGGGGGGACAAGACTAGCACAGATACGCAGTATTTT. The chain employs TRBV29-1 and TRBJ2-3, with 9 bases aligning to TRBD2. V lost 4 bases and J lost 0; bases outside the gene matches: 8. The CDR3 sequence is 16 residues long. Germline V CDR1 and CDR2: SQVTM, ANQGSEA.

This clone was counted a few times. V and J are TRBV12-5 and TRBJ2-1; possible D gene TRBD1, 5 bases. Trimming took off 6 bases at V and 8 bases at J, with 11 bases between the two ends. The CDR3 loop spans 12 amino acids. CDR1 LGHNT and CDR2 FRNRAP come from the germline V gene. This CDR3 is CASGSRGYEQFF. Written as DNA, the CDR3 is TGTGCTAGTGGATCTAGGGGTTATGAGCAGTTCTTC.

This rearrangement joins TRBV6-5 to TRBJ1-4, with 9 bases aligning to TRBD1. The trim removed 6 bases at V and 7 bases at J, leaving 9 bases unmatched. This CDR3 comprises 15 residues. In germline, CDR1 is MNHEY, CDR2 SVGAGI. As DNA, the CDR3 is TGTGCCAGCAGATCCCGCCGGACAGGGGTTGAAAAACTGTTTTTT. Its protein is CASRSRRTGVEKLFF.

This chain connects TRBV27 to TRBJ1-5; no firm D call. The length of the CDR3 is 16 residues. Per the germline V gene, CDR1 is MNHEY and CDR2 is SMNVEV (reference sequence). Trimming removed 5 bases from V and 0 bases from J, with 14 bases in between. CDR3 in DNA: TGTGCCAGCAGTCGTATAGGGTGGGATAGCAATCAGCCCCAGCATTTT. It encodes CASSRIGWDSNQPQHF.